This T cell receptor (beta chain) was captured in a study of blood T cell repertoires in COVID-19. Study overall: Sources were T cells, B-cell-depleted T cells, or PBMCs; the material itself was cDNA or gDNA.

Trimming took 4 bases from V and 3 from J; bases not matched to a gene: 4. The germline V gene encodes CDR1 SNHLY and CDR2 FYNNEI. The CDR3 sequence is 15 residues long. One Seattle source followed patients from active infection through their disease course. Per the original data handling: By means of reference gene primer amplification, nucleated cell counts were estimated. Sequenced by immunoSEQ multiplex PCR; TCRdb stores in-frame clones only, minus some. V, J and clone size are taken as reported in that table, and D and trimming were inferred from the DNA itself. This repertoire shows approximately 290,000 clones, 90% to 95% found once; its top ten account for around 2.2%.

Sample: peripheral blood. This clonotype was obtained from a woman aged 25 to 39 with COVID-19, enrolled during active disease. The rearrangement joins TRBV2 to TRBJ2-3; 10 bases align to TRBD2. The CDR3 DNA reads as TGTGCCAGCAGTGGGGGTAGCGGGAGGACAGATACGCAGTATTTT. Its protein product is CASSGGSGRTDTQYF.